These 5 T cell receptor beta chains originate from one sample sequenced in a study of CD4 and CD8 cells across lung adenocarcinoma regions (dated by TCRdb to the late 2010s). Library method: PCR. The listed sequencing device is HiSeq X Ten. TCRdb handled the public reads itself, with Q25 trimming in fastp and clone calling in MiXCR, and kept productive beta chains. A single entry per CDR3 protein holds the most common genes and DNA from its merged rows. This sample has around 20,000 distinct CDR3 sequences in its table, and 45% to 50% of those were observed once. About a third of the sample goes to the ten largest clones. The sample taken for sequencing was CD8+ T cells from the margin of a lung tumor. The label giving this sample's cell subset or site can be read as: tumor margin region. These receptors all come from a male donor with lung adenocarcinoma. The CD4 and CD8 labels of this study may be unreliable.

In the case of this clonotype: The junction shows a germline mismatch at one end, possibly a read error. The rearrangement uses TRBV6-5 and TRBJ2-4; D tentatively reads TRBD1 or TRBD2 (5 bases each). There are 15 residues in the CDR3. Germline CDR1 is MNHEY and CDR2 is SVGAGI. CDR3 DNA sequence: TGTGCCAGCGGTTCGGGGCAGAGAGCCAAAAACACGCAGTATTTC. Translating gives CASGSGQRAKNTQYF.

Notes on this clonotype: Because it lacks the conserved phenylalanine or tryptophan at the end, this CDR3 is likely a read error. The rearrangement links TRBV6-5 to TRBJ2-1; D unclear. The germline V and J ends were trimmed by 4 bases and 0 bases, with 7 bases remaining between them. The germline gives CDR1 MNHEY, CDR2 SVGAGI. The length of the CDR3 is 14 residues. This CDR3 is CASSLKNSYNEQFS. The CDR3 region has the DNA TGTGCCAGCAGTTTAAAGAACTCCTACAATGAGCAGTTCTCC.

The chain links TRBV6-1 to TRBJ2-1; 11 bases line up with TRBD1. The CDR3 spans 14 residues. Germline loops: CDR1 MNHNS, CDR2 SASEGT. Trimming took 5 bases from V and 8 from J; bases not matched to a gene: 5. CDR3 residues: CASSTGQGGYEQFF. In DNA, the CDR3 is TGTGCCAGCAGTACGGGACAGGGGGGCTATGAGCAGTTCTTC.

This chain's CDR3 is CASSLAGVEETQYF. Here the CDR3 DNA reads TGTGCCAGCAGCCTAGCGGGAGTGGAGGAGACCCAGTACTTC. This chain joins TRBV3-2 and TRBJ2-5; TRBD2, the table's D call, lacks a check against the DNA. TRBV3-2 is listed as a pseudogene. The CDR3 extends over 14 amino acids.

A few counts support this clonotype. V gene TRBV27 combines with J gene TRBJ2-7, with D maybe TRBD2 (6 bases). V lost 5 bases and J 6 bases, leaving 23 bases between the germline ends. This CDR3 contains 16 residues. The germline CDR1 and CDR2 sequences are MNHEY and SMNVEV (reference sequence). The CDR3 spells CASSPKPLGGAAEQYF. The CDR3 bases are TGTGCCAGCAGTCCAAAGCCCCTTGGAGGGGCAGCCGAGCAGTACTTC.